This T cell receptor (beta chain) was obtained from a study of TIL therapy for anti-PD-1-resistant metastatic lung cancer. Background on the study: Half of patients were current or former smokers. Tumors carried a median roughly 1.5 non-synonymous mutations per megabase. General study points: After infusion, TIL clonotypes partly replaced peripheral T cells and declined over months.

This was the immunoSEQ v3 assay. The data were produced by immunoSEQ multiplex PCR, yet TCRdb's version contains in-frame clones alone and is incomplete. The data hold just under 60,000 clones, with less than 85% observed a single time. Time point here: pre-treatment sample, taken before nivolumab and TIL therapy. Adults with stage 4 NSCLC were enrolled in a phase I trial. CDR1 GTSNPN and CDR2 SVGIG come from the germline V gene (reference sequence). The CDR3 totals 13 residues. V was cut by 3 bases and J by 5 bases, with 14 bases left in between. This clone was picked up a small number of times. What it recognizes is unknown.

This chain uses TRBV30 with TRBJ2-7; D not resolved. Sequencing used blood, obtained at baseline. This clonotype originated in a person between 25 and 79 years old with non-small cell lung cancer. CDR3 residues: CAWRKRLLHEQYF. The CDR3 region has the DNA TGTGCCTGGAGAAAAAGGCTTTTACACGAGCAGTACTTC.